This T cell receptor (beta chain) was found in a study of blood T cells in healthy people across ages. Overall study results and limits: Older age coincided with a roughly linear decline in TCR beta diversity per million T cells. Versus aged donors, long-lived donors had higher diversity and more naive CD4+ cells.

Through a sample-barcoded 5' primer and a J-beta primer mix, a second PCR was run for roughly 7 to 11 cycles. TCRdb reprocessed the 5' RACE reads with MiXCR, giving one entry per CDR3 protein. Of about 670,000 distinct CDR3 sequences listed, approximately 52% were seen once; the top ten hold around an eighth. This clonotype showed up many times. Its antigen is undetermined. Trimming shortened V by 8 bases and J by 1 base, and 11 bases separated the two germline ends. CDR1 and CDR2 from the germline V gene are MNHEY and SVGAGI. The CDR3 spans 13 residues. The sequenced material came from blood. The source of this sequence is a woman older than 75 in good health. The V call is TRBV6-5, the J call TRBJ2-5; D possibly corresponds to TRBD1 (5 bases). The CDR3 sequence is CASGAEIQETQYF. The CDR3 coding sequence is TGTGCCAGCGGGGCAGAAATCCAAGAGACCCAGTACTTC.